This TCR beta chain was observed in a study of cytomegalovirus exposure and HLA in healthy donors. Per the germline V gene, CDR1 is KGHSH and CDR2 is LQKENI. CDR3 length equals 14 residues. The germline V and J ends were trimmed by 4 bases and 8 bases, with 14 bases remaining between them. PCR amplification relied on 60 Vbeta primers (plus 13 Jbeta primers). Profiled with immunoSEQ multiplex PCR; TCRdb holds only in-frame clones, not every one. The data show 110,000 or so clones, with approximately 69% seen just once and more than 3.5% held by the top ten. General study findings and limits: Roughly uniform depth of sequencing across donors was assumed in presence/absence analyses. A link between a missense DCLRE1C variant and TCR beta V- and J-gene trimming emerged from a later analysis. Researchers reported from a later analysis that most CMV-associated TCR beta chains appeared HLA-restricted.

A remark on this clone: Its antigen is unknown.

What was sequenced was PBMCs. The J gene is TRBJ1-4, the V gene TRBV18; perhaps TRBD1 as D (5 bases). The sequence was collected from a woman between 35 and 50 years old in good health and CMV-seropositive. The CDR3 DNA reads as TGTGCCAGCTCACGCACCGGGGGAGAGGAAAAACTGTTTTTT. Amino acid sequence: CASSRTGGEEKLFF.